Listed below are T cell receptor beta chains from one sample, sequenced in a study of identical twins. From the 5' RACE reads, TCRdb called clonotypes with MiXCR, one entry per CDR3 protein. The profile shows 1.5 million to 2 million distinct CDR3 sequences, around a third of them singletons. The specimen was cord blood. Receptors were obtained from a newborn girl in good health. Each CDR3 is given with its conserved first and last residue. The D gene is left open where the match is weak. Clone size is not always given. Where it is, it says once, few, many or a class for expanded clones.

clone_size | d_call | j_call | cdr3_length | v_call | cdr3_nt | cdr3_aa
once | NA | TRBJ1-6 | 16 | TRBV7-2 | TGTGCCAGCAGCTCCCCTATTAGCTCCTATAATTCACCCCTCCACTTT | CASSSPISSYNSPLHF
NA | TRBD1 | TRBJ2-5 | 16 | TRBV18 | TGTGCCAGCTCACCACTTGGGACAGGGGGCCAAGAGACCCAGTACTTC | CASSPLGTGGQETQYF
once | TRBD2 | TRBJ2-7 | 19 | TRBV10-3 | TGTGCCATCAGTGAAGGACTAGCGGTCTTAGTTAGCTCCTACAATGAGCAGTACTTC | CAISEGLAVLVSSYNEQYF
NA | TRBD1 | TRBJ1-1 | 14 | TRBV5-6 | TGTGCCAGCAGCCAGACAGGGACTGACGGTGAAGCTTTCTTT | CASSQTGTDGEAFF
NA | TRBD2 | TRBJ2-7 | 15 | TRBV12-3/TRBV12-4 | TGTGCCAGCAGTCCCCCACTAGCGGGAGCGGGCGAGCAGTACTTC | CASSPPLAGAGEQYF
NA | NA | TRBJ2-5 | 14 | TRBV13 | TGTGCCAGCAGCTTAATGTCCAGGAAAGAGACCCAGTACTTC | CASSLMSRKETQYF
few | TRBD2 | TRBJ2-1 | 16 | TRBV28 | TGTGCCAGCAGTCTACTAGCGGGAGTACCCTACAATGAGCAGTTCTTC | CASSLLAGVPYNEQFF
NA | NA | TRBJ2-7 | 15 | TRBV9 | TGTGCCAGCAGCCTAAGGGGCAGTTTCCGTGAGGCCCAGTACTTC | CASSLRGSFREAQYF
NA | NA | TRBJ2-4 | 16 | TRBV21-1 | TGTGCCAGCAGCCCTATGCATACAGTAGCCAAAAACATTCAGTACTTC | CASSPMHTVAKNIQYF
few | NA | TRBJ1-2 | 13 | TRBV28 | TGTGCCAGCAGTTTACCCAGGGGTCTGGACTACACCTTC | CASSLPRGLDYTF
NA | NA | TRBJ2-1 | 16 | TRBV20-1 | TGCAGTGCTAGGGAAGCCGGGACTGGTCCCTACAATGAGCAGTTCTTC | CSAREAGTGPYNEQFF
NA | NA | TRBJ2-7 | 21 | TRBV29-1 | TGCAGCGCCGATCTCGGGGGGCGCGAACATAGATCCCCACCGAACTACAATGAGCAGTACTTC | CSADLGGREHRSPPNYNEQYF